A selection of T cell receptor beta chains follows, all from one sample in a study of blood T cell repertoires in COVID-19. Data came from immunoSEQ multiplex PCR; TCRdb stores just in-frame clones and leaves some out. Of some 350,000 clones listed, more than 70% are singletons. Sequencing was done on a sample of PBMCs or T cells enriched from blood (not recorded which). These receptors all stem from a woman in her thirties who had recovered from COVID-19. The conserved cysteine and the conserved F or W are not part of the CDR3 here. Fields, in order: J gene, V gene, D gene, CDR3 protein. The D gene is left open where the match is weak.

j_gene: TRBJ2-7
v_gene: TRBV5-5
d_gene: .
CDR3aa: ASSSPGSREQY

j_gene: TRBJ1-1
v_gene: TRBV6-6
d_gene: TRBD1
CDR3aa: ASSSHGTGYTEAF

j_gene: TRBJ2-1
v_gene: TRBV5-1
d_gene: TRBD2
CDR3aa: ASSLSGGSYNEQF

j_gene: TRBJ1-5
v_gene: TRBV6-6
d_gene: TRBD1
CDR3aa: ASSYGDRDFNQPQH

j_gene: TRBJ2-4
v_gene: TRBV19
d_gene: TRBD2
CDR3aa: ASSGLAGGNIQY

j_gene: TRBJ2-1
v_gene: TRBV3-1/TRBV3-2
d_gene: TRBD1
CDR3aa: ASSHRQGLERPNEQF

j_gene: TRBJ1-5
v_gene: TRBV5-6
d_gene: TRBD1
CDR3aa: ASSLQGASNQPQH

j_gene: TRBJ2-3
v_gene: TRBV4-1
d_gene: TRBD2
CDR3aa: ASSHRTSDTDTQY

j_gene: TRBJ2-7
v_gene: TRBV19
d_gene: .
CDR3aa: ASSIVAGSHSYEQY

j_gene: TRBJ1-1
v_gene: TRBV19
d_gene: .
CDR3aa: ASSMGRGQLMNTEAF

j_gene: TRBJ1-2
v_gene: TRBV6-4
d_gene: TRBD1
CDR3aa: ASRTTGADGGGYT

j_gene: TRBJ1-6
v_gene: TRBV3-1/TRBV3-2
d_gene: TRBD1
CDR3aa: ASSLGTGNSPLH

j_gene: TRBJ1-2
v_gene: TRBV7-6
d_gene: TRBD1
CDR3aa: ASSSAYRDRASGYT

j_gene: TRBJ2-7
v_gene: TRBV28
d_gene: TRBD1
CDR3aa: ASSLLGQGVSYEQY

j_gene: TRBJ2-7
v_gene: TRBV14
d_gene: TRBD1
CDR3aa: ASSQRTGSYEQY

j_gene: TRBJ1-5
v_gene: TRBV18
d_gene: TRBD1
CDR3aa: ASSWTGGRQPQH

j_gene: TRBJ2-2
v_gene: TRBV6-4
d_gene: .
CDR3aa: ACGGALLDTGELF

j_gene: TRBJ2-1
v_gene: TRBV7-2
d_gene: .
CDR3aa: ASSFQTGIENNEQF

j_gene: TRBJ2-7
v_gene: TRBV4-1
d_gene: .
CDR3aa: ASSQEGAGYEQY

j_gene: TRBJ1-6
v_gene: TRBV6-5
d_gene: .
CDR3aa: ASSTKGDSPLH